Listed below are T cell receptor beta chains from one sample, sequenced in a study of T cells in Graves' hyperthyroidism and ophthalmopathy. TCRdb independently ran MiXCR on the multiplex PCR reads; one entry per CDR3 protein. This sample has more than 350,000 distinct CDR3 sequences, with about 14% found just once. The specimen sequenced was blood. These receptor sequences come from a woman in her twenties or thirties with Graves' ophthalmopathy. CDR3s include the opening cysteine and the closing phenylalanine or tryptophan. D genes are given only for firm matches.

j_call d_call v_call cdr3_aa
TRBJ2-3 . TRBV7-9 CASSDWSGLSDTQYF
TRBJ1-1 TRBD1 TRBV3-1 CASSGYTGDTEAFF
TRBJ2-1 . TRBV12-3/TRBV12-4 CASSSGAGNEQFF
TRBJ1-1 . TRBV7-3 CASSSAGVEEAFF
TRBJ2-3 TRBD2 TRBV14 CASSQDLAGGPGDTQYF
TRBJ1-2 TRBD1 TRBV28 CASSPYDRGGYGYTF
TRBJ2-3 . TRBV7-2 CASRNLDTQYF
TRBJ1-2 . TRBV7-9 CASSSQILDLVQEYGIYGYTF
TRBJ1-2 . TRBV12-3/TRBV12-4 CASRSTGIYGYTF
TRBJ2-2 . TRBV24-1 CATSRLAGGGPGSCFF
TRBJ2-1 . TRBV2 CASTGMAYNEQFF
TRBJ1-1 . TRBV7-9 CASSFTEMEAFF
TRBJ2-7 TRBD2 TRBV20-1 CSAPSSSGGAFYEQYF
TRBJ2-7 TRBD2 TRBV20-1 CSATRSASGTYEQYF
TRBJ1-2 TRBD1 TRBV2 CASSPQGAPAYGYTF
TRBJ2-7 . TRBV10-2 CASMDSRRGRVSYEQYF
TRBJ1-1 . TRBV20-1 CSARDGPGYGNTEAFF
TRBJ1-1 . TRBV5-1 CASTLGVMNTEAFF
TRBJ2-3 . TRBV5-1 CASSQPDGTDTQYF
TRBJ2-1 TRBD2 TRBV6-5 CASSYKSGGYQSYNEQFF
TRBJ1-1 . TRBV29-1 CSVETQVLSTEAFF
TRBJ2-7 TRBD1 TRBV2 CASIGQGDHEQYF
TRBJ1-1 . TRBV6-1 CASKKQLASTEAFF
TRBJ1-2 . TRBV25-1 CASSEYTGHGLYGYTF
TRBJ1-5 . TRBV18 CASSPRTGGGSNQAQHF
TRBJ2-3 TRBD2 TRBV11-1 CASSARGGDADTQYF
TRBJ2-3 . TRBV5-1 CASSPEASTDTQYF
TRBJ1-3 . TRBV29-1 CSVSSRFSNTIYF
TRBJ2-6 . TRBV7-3 CASSLIGASGANVLTF
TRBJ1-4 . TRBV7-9 CASSQHRVRSEKLFF
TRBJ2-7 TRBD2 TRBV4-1 CASSSGTSGGYEQYF
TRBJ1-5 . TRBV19 CASSIVAQPQHF
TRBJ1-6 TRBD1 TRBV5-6 CASSVTGTGWGGSPLHF
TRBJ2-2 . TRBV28 CASSFFLLGTGELFF
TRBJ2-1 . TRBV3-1 CASSQDPRAGLQFF
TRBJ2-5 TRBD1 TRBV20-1 CSARDLHDRGLWVTQYF
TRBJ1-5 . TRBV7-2 CASSLGGLDSETQHF
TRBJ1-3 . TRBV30 CAWSPGTTFFSGNTIYF
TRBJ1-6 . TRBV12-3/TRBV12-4 CASKYGGNSPPHF
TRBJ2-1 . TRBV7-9 CASSLHQNNEQFF
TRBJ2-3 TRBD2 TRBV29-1 CSVNGLAGTTDTQYF